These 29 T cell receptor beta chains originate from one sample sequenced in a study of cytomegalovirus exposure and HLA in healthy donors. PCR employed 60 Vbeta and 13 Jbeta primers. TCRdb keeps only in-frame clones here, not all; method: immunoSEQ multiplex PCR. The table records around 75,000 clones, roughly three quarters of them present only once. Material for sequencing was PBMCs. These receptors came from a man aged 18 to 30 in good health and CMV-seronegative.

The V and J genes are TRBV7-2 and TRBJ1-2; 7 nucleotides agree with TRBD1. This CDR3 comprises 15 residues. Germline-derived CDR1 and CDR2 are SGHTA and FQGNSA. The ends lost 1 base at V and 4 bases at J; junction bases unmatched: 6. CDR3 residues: CASSLGTGQSYGYTF. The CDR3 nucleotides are TGTGCCAGCAGCTTAGGTACGGGACAGAGCTATGGCTACACCTTC.

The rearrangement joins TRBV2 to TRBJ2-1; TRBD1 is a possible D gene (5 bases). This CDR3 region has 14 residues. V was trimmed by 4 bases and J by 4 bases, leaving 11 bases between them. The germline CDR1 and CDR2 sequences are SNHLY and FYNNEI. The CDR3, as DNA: TGTGCCAGCAGTGGTTCACAGGAGTACAATGAGCAGTTCTTC. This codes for CASSGSQEYNEQFF. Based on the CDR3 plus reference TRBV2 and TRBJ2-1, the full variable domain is EPEVTQTPSHQVTQMGQEVILRCVPISNHLYFYWYRQILGQKVEFLVSFYNNEISEKSEIFDDQFSVERPDGSNFTLKIRSTKLEDSAMYFCASSGSQEYNEQFFGPGTRLTVL.

CDR3 coding DNA: TGTGCCAGCAGCTTCACAGACACTGAAGCTTTCTTT. This encodes CASSFTDTEAFF. The chain couples TRBV9 to TRBJ1-1; the D is unclear. This CDR3 has 12 amino acids. Germline values: CDR1 SGDLS, CDR2 YYNGEE. The V and J ends lost 4 bases and 3 bases respectively, with 7 bases between them.

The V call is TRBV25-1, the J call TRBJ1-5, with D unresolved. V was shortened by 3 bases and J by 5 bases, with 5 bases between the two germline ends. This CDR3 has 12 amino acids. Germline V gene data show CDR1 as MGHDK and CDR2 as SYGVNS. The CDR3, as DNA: TGTGCCAGCAGTGAGAGGGATCAGCCCCAGCATTTT. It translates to CASSERDQPQHF.

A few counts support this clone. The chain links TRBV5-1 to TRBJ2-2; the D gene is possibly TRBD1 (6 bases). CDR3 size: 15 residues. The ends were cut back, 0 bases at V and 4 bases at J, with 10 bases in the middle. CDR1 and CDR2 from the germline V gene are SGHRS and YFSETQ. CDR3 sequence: CASSLDGRGTGELFF. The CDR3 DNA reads TGCGCCAGCAGCTTGGATGGCAGGGGCACCGGGGAGCTGTTTTTT.

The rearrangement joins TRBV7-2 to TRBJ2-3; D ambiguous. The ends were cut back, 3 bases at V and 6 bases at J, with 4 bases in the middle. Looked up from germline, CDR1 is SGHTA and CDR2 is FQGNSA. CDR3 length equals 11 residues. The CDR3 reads CASSLEDTQYF. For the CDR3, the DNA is TGTGCCAGCAGCTTGGAGGATACGCAGTATTTT.

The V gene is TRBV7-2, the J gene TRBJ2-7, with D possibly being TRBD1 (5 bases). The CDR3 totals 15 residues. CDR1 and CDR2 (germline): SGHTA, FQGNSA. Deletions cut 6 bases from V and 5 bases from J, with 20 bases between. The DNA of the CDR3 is TGTGCCAGCAGAAGAGACTCAGGGTGGGGCGACGAGCAGTACTTC. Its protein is CASRRDSGWGDEQYF.

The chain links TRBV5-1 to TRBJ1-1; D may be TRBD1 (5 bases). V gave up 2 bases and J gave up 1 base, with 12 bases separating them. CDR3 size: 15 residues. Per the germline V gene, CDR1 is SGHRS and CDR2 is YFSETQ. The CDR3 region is CASSFWGGTNTEAFF. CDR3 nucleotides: TGCGCCAGCAGCTTCTGGGGAGGGACGAACACTGAAGCTTTCTTT.

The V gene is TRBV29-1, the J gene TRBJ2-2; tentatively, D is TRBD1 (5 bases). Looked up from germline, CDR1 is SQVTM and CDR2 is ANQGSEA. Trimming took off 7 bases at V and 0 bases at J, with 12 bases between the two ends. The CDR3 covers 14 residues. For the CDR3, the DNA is TGCAGCGCCTGGACACTAACGAACACCGGGGAGCTGTTTTTT. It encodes CSAWTLTNTGELFF.

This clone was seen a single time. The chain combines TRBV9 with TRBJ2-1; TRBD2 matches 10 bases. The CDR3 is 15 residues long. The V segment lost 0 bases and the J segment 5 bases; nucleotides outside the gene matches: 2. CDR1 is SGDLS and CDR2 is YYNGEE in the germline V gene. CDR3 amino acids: CASSVGLAGDNEQFF. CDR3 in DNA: TGTGCCAGCAGCGTAGGCCTAGCGGGGGACAATGAGCAGTTCTTC.

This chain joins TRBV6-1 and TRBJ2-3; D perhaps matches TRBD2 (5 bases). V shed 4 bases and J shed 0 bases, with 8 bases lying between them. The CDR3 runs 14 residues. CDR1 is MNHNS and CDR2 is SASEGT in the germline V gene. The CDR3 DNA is TGTGCCAGCAGTGGCGGGTCGAGCACAGATACGCAGTATTTT. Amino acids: CASSGGSSTDTQYF.

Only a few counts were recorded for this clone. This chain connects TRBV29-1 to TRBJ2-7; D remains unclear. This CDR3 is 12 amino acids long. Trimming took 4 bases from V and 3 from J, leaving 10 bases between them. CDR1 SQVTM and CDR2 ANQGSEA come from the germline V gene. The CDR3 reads CSVVTRNYEQYV. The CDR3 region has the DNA TGCAGCGTTGTCACACGAAACTACGAGCAGTACGTC.

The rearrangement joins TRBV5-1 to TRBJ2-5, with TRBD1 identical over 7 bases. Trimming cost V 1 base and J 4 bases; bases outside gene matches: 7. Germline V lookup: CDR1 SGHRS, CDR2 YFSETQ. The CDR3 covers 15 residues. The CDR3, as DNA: TGCGCCAGCAGCTTGAGCCAGGGGGTGGGAGAGACCCAGTACTTC. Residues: CASSLSQGVGETQYF.

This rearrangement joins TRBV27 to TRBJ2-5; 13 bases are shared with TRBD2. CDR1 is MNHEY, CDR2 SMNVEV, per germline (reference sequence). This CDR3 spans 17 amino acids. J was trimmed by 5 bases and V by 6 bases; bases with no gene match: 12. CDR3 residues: CASSFSGTSGVGETQYF. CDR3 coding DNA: TGTGCCAGCAGCTTCTCCGGGACTAGCGGGGTCGGGGAGACCCAGTACTTC.

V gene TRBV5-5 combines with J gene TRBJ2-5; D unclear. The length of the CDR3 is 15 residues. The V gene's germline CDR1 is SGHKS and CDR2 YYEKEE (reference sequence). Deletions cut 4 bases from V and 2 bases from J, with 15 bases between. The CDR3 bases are TGTGCCAGCAGCGTCGGTGGGCCCGCTCAAGAGACCCAGTACTTC. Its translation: CASSVGGPAQETQYF.

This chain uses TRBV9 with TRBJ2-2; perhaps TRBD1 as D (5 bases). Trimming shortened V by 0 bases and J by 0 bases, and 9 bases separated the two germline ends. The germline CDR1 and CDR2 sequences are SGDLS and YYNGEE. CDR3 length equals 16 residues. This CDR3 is CASSVGGRANTGELFF. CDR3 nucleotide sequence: TGTGCCAGCAGCGTAGGAGGCAGGGCGAACACCGGGGAGCTGTTTTTT.

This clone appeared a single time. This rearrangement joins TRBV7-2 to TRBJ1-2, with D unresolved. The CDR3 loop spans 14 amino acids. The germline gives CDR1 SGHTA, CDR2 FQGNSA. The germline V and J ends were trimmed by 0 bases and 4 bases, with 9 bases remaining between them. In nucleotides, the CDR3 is TGTGCCAGCAGCTTAGCCTCCAGGCCCTATGGCTACACCTTC. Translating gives CASSLASRPYGYTF.

As DNA, the CDR3 is TGTGCCAGCAGCCCCGGGACATGGGTTTACGGCTACACCTTC. Its translation: CASSPGTWVYGYTF. The chain uses TRBV7-9 and TRBJ1-2; tentative D call: TRBD1 (6 bases). The germline V and J ends were trimmed by 5 bases and 8 bases, with 18 bases remaining between them. CDR1 is SEHNR, CDR2 FQNEAQ, per germline (reference sequence). The CDR3 is 14 residues long.

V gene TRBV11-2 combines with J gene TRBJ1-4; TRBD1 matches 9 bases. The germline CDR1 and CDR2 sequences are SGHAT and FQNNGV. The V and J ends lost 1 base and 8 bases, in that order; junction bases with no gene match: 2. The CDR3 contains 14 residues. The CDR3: CASSLGTGVEKLFF. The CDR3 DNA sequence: TGTGCCAGCAGCTTAGGGACAGGGGTCGAAAAACTGTTTTTT.

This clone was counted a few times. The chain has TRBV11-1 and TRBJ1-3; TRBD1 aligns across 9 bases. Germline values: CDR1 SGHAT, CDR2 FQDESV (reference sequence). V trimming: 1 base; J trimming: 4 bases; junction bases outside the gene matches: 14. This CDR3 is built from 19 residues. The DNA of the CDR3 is TGTGCCAGCAGCTTAGTAGCGCTGGGACAGGGATCATTAGGAAACACCATATATTTT. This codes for CASSLVALGQGSLGNTIYF.

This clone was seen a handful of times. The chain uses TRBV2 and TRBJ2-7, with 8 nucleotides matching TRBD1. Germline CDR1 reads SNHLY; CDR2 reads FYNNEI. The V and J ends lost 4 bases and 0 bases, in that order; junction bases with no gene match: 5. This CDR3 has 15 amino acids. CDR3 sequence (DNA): TGTGCCAGCAGTGTCGGACAGGGTAGCTCCTACGAGCAGTACGTC. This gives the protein CASSVGQGSSYEQYV.

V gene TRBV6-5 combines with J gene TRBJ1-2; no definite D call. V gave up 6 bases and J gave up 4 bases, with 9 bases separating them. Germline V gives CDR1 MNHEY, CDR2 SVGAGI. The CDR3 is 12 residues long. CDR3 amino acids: CASRGEVYGYTF. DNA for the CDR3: TGTGCCAGCAGGGGAGAAGTCTATGGCTACACCTTC.

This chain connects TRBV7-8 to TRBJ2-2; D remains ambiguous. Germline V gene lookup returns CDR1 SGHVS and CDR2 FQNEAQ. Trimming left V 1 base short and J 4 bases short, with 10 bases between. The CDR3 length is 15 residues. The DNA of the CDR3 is TGTGCCAGCAGCTTAGGAGGTTTCATCACCGGGGAGCTGTTTTTT. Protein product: CASSLGGFITGELFF. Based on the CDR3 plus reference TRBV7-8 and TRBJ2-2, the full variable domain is GAGVSQSPRYKVAKRGQDVALRCDPISGHVSLFWYQQALGQGPEFLTYFQNEAQLDKSGLPSDRFFAERPEGSVSTLKIQRTQQEDSAVYLCASSLGGFITGELFFGEGSRLTVL.

The CDR3 reads CASSHRGPYNEQFF. Written as DNA, the CDR3 is TGTGCCAGCAGCCACAGGGGTCCCTACAATGAGCAGTTCTTC. The rearrangement uses TRBV7-9 and TRBJ2-1; 7 nucleotides line up with TRBD1. The CDR3 runs 14 residues. Germline loops: CDR1 SEHNR, CDR2 FQNEAQ (reference sequence). J gave up 2 bases and V 5 bases, and 3 bases lay outside the gene matches.

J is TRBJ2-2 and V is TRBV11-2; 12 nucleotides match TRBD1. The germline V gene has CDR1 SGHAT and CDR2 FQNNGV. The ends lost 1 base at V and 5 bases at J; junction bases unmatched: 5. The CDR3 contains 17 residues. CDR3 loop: CASSLAPGQGATGELFF. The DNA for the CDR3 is TGTGCCAGCAGCTTAGCTCCGGGACAGGGGGCAACCGGGGAGCTGTTTTTT.

This CDR3 reads CATGQQWNSPLHF. The CDR3 DNA reads TGTGCCACCGGACAGCAGTGGAATTCACCCCTCCACTTT. This chain connects TRBV6-1 to TRBJ1-6, with D perhaps TRBD1 (6 bases). Per the germline V gene, CDR1 is MNHNS and CDR2 is SASEGT. This CDR3 comprises 13 residues. Deletions cut 10 bases from V and 7 bases from J, with 14 bases between.

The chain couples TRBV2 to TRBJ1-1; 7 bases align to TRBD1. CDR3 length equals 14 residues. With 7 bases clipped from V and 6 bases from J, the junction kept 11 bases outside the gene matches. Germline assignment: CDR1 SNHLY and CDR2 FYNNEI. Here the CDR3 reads CASNLKTGWAEAFF. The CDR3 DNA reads TGTGCCAGCAATCTGAAGACAGGGTGGGCTGAAGCTTTCTTT.

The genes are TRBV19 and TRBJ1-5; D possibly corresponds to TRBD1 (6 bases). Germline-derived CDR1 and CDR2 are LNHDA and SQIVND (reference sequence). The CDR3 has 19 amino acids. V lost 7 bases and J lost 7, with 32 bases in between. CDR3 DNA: TGTGCCAGTACCATCCGGCGGTCTTCGGGGGGCGGCGTCCCCCAGCCCCAGCATTTT. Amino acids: CASTIRRSSGGGVPQPQHF.

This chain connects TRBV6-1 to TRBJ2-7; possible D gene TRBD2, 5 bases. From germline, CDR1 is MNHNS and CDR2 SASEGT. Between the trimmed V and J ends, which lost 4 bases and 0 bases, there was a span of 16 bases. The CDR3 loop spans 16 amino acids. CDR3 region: CASSGPDLRDSYEQYF. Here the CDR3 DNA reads TGTGCCAGCAGTGGCCCGGACTTACGAGACTCCTACGAGCAGTACTTC.